A single sample is the source of the 12 T cell receptor beta chains below, sequenced in a study of shared clonotypes between healthy human individuals. Sequenced by immunoSEQ multiplex PCR; TCRdb stores in-frame clones only, minus some. The data hold about 680,000 clones, with about 78% observed a single time. The sequencing sample was made of memory CD4+ T cells sorted from blood. Subset indicated: CD45RA-negative fraction. These receptors were collected from a woman in her thirties in good health.

The rearrangement uses TRBV18 and TRBJ1-2; unclear D gene. CDR3 length: 13 residues. Germline V gene sequence: CDR1 KGHSH, CDR2 LQKENI. Trimming took off 3 bases at V and 6 bases at J, with 11 bases between the two ends. The CDR3 DNA follows: TGTGCCAGCTCACCCGGGATTGACAATGGCTACACCTTC. Translating it yields CASSPGIDNGYTF.

In the case of this clone: The junction departs from the called germline gene at one end, perhaps through a read error. V and J are TRBV20-1 and TRBJ2-1; 7 bases are shared with TRBD2. Germline assignment: CDR1 DFQATT and CDR2 SNEGSKA (reference sequence). The CDR3 runs 10 residues. The CDR3 region is CSASWRELFF. CDR3 nucleotide sequence: TGCAGTGCTAGCTGGCGGGAGCTGTTCTTC.

The rearrangement uses TRBV6-1 and TRBJ2-2, with 10 bases that match TRBD1. This CDR3 has 15 residues. CDR1 is MNHNS and CDR2 is SASEGT in the germline V gene. Trimming removed 8 bases from V and 5 bases from J; junction bases left unmatched: 8. The CDR3 sequence is CASLTGGAGTGELFF. The CDR3 DNA is TGTGCCAGCTTGACAGGGGGCGCGGGGACCGGGGAGCTGTTTTTT.

The CDR3 region has the DNA TGTGCCAGCAGCTTAGCGCTCGGAGCAGGGGGATCCGGGGAGCTGTTTTTT. Translation gives CASSLALGAGGSGELFF. This chain joins TRBV7-6 and TRBJ2-2; 7 bases map to TRBD1. The germline gives CDR1 SGHVS, CDR2 FNYEAQ. The V and J ends lost 0 bases and 6 bases, in that order; junction bases with no gene match: 10. This CDR3 spans 17 amino acids.

This clone was seen a single time. V usage is TRBV6-1 and J usage is TRBJ2-7; no reliable D call. Trimming took 7 bases from V and 2 from J, leaving 6 bases between them. The CDR3 runs to 11 residues. The germline V gene has CDR1 MNHNS and CDR2 SASEGT. The CDR3 is CASTDTYEQYF. The DNA for the CDR3 is TGTGCCAGCACTGACACCTACGAGCAGTACTTC.

This clone was picked up a small number of times. This chain connects TRBV28 to TRBJ1-3; no reliable D call. Germline-derived CDR1 and CDR2 are MDHEN and SYDVKM. This CDR3 comprises 16 residues. V gave up 6 bases and J gave up 3 bases, with 18 bases separating them. DNA for the CDR3: TGTGCCAGCAGCACTACACGGGTTTTGGGTGGAAACACCATATATTTT. The encoded protein is CASSTTRVLGGNTIYF.

The chain recombines TRBV10-3 with TRBJ2-7; D call uncertain. Trimming left V 3 bases short and J 2 bases short, with 11 bases between. This CDR3 is 14 amino acids long. Germline values: CDR1 ENHRY, CDR2 SYGVKD. The DNA of the CDR3 is TGTGCCATCAGTGACGGTGGGTTAACCTACGAGCAGTACTTC. Amino acid sequence: CAISDGGLTYEQYF.

The chain employs TRBV4-1 and TRBJ1-2; a possible D gene is TRBD1 (5 bases). Germline V gives CDR1 MGHRA, CDR2 YSYEKL. The CDR3 runs 14 residues. Trimming stripped 2 bases from V and 4 bases from J, with 11 bases between. Here the CDR3 DNA reads TGCGCCAGCAGCCAATCCGGGGGTACCTATGGCTACACCTTC. Its translation: CASSQSGGTYGYTF.

The rearrangement uses TRBV5-4 and TRBJ2-5; D unresolved. This CDR3 spans 14 amino acids. Per the germline V gene, CDR1 is SGHNT and CDR2 is YYREEE (reference sequence). V lost 4 bases, J lost 0 bases, and 10 bases lay in between. CDR3 protein: CASSLISDQETQYF. DNA of the CDR3: TGTGCCAGCAGCCTTATCTCGGACCAAGAGACCCAGTACTTC.

The CDR3 DNA follows: TGCGCCAGCAGACAGGGACTAGCGGATTACAATGAGCAGTTCTTC. This codes for CASRQGLADYNEQFF. This sequence joins TRBV4-1 and TRBJ2-1; 11 nucleotides align to TRBD2. The CDR3 has 15 residues. The germline V gene has CDR1 MGHRA and CDR2 YSYEKL. The ends lost 6 bases at V and 4 bases at J; junction bases unmatched: 5.

This clone was picked up a small number of times. The chain couples TRBV10-1 to TRBJ2-1; D uncertain. In germline, CDR1 is WNHNN, CDR2 SYGVQD (reference sequence). V lost 0 bases and J lost 4, with 10 bases in between. The CDR3 has 15 amino acids. The CDR3 region has the DNA TGCGCCAGCAGTGAGTCCCGGGCACTGTACAATGAGCAGTTCTTC. It is translated as CASSESRALYNEQFF.

This clone was counted only a few times. The V call is TRBV5-1, the J call TRBJ2-7, with a weak D call TRBD1 (6 bases). V lost 4 bases, J lost 1 base, and 12 bases lay in between. The CDR3 covers 14 residues. In germline, CDR1 is SGHRS, CDR2 YFSETQ. CDR3 coding DNA: TGCGCCAGCAGCGCAGGACAGTTATCCTACGAGCAGTACTTC. Residues: CASSAGQLSYEQYF. The full variable domain, its missing parts supplied by reference TRBV5-1 and TRBJ2-7, is KAGVTQTPRYLIKTRGQQVTLSCSPISGHRSVSWYQQTPGQGLQFLFEYFSETQRNKGNFPGRFSGRQFSNSRSEMNVSTLELGDSALYLCASSAGQLSYEQYFGPGTRLTVT.